The source of this T cell receptor (beta chain) is a study of T-cell reconstitution after alpha-beta-depleted transplantation in children. Study-level findings and limits: Recipient T cells and thymic progenitors that survived were the source of the high TCRbeta diversity seen at day 60 in some patients. Several hundred expanded graft clones reportedly supplied alpha-beta T cells about two months after transplant. Once a year had passed after transplant, T-cell counts and diversity came mostly from newly produced T cells.

Germline CDR1 reads SQVTM; CDR2 reads ANQGSEA. V was pared by 4 bases and J by 6 bases, with 4 bases between. The CDR3 runs to 10 residues. This clonotype was found a few times. As yet, its antigen is unknown. The TCRbeta library was prepared with unique molecular identifiers. MiXCR was run by TCRdb on the PCR reads, yielding one entry per CDR3 protein. Seen here are about 870,000 distinct CDR3 sequences, about 16% observed once, and the top ten hold around 4.5%. This sequence was found in a male patient aged 10-17 years who had a stem cell transplant for acute lymphoblastic leukemia, so the T cells may come from the graft donor. Sequenced material: PBMCs, mostly from graft donor cells, taken 360 days after TCRalphabeta/CD19-depleted stem cell transplant. This sequence joins TRBV29-1 and TRBJ2-1, with D uncertain. For the CDR3, the DNA is TGCAGCGTTGGTTTCAATGAGCAGTTCTTC. It specifies CSVGFNEQFF.